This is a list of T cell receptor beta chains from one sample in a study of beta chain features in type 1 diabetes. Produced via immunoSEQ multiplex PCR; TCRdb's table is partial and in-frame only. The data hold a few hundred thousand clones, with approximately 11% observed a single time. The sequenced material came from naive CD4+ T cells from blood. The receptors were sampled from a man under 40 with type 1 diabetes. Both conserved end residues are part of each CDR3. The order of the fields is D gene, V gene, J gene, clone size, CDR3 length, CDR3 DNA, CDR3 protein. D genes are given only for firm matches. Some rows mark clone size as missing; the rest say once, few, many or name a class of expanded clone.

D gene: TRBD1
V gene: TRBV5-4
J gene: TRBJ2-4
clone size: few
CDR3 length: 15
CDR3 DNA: TGTGCCAGCAGCTATGGACAGGGGCCGTATAACATTCAGTACTTC
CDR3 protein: CASSYGQGPYNIQYF

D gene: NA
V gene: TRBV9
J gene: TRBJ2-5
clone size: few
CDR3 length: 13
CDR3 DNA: TGTGCCAGCAGCGTAGGACTGGAAGAGACCCAGTACTTC
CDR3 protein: CASSVGLEETQYF

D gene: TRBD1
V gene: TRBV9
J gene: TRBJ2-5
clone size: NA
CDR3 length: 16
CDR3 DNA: TGTGCCAGCAGCGTAGGGGACAGGGGAGATTTGGAGACCCAGTACTTC
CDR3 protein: CASSVGDRGDLETQYF

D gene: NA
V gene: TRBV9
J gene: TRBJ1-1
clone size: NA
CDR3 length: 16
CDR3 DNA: TGTGCCAGCAGTCCTCGGACACCGTCGGGGAACACTGAAGCTTTCTTT
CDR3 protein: CASSPRTPSGNTEAFF

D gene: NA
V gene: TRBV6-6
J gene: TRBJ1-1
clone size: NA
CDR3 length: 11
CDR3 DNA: TGTGCCACTTCCGCGGTAAAAGAAGCTTTCTTT
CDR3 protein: CATSAVKEAFF

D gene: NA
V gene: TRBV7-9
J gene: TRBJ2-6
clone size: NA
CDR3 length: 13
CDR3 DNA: TGTGCCAGCTTGACAGCTGGGGCCAACGTCCTGACTTTC
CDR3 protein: CASLTAGANVLTF

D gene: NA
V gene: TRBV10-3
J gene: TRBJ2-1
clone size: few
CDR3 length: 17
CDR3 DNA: TGTGCCATCAGTGTGTACTTCATCGGGAGCTCCTACAATGAGCAGTTCTTC
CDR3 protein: CAISVYFIGSSYNEQFF

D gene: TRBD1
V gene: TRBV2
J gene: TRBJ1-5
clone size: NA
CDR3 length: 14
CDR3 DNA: TGTGCCAGCAGCACAGGGGGCCTTAATCAGCCCCAGCATTTT
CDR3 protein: CASSTGGLNQPQHF

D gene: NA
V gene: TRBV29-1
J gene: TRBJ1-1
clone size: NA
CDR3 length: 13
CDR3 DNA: TGCAGCGTGAAGGAGGGCATGAACACTGAAGCTTTCTTT
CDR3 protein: CSVKEGMNTEAFF

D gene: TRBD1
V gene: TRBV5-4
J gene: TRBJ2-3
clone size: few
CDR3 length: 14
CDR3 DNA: TGTGCCAGCAGCCCGGGACAGCCCGCAGATACGCAGTATTTT
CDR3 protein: CASSPGQPADTQYF

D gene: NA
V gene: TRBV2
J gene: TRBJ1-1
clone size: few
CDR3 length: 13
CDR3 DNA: TGTGCCAGCAGTGATTTCGTGAACACTGAAGCTTTCTTT
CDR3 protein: CASSDFVNTEAFF

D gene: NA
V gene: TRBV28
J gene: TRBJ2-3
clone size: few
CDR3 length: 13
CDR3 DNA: TGTGCCAGCAGTTTGACCGGGGTGATGCCGCAGTATTTT
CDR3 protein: CASSLTGVMPQYF

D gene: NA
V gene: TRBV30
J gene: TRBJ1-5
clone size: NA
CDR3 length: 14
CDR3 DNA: TGTGCCTGGAGTGCGTCGAGTCTTGGTCAGCCCCAGCATTTT
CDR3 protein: CAWSASSLGQPQHF

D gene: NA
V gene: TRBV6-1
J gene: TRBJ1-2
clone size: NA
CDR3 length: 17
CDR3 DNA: TGTGCCAGCAGTGAAAGCGTCGCGGGGACCCAGAACTATGGCTACACCTTC
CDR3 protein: CASSESVAGTQNYGYTF

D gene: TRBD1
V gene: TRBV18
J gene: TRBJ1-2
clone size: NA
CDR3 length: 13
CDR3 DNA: TGTGCCAGCTCACCGGGACAGGCAGTTGGCTACACCTTC
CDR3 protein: CASSPGQAVGYTF

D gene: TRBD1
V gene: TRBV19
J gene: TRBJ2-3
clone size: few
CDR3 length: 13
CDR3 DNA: TGTGCCATCGGGACAGGATATTCAGATACGCAGTATTTT
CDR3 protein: CAIGTGYSDTQYF

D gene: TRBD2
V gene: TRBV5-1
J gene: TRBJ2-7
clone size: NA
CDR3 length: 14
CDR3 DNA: TGCGCCAGCCGAAGGACTAGCGGCTCCTACGAGCAGTACTTC
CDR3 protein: CASRRTSGSYEQYF

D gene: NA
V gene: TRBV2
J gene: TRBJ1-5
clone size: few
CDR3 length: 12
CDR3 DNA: TGTGCCAGCAGTCGGAGCAATCAGCCCCAGCATTTT
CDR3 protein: CASSRSNQPQHF

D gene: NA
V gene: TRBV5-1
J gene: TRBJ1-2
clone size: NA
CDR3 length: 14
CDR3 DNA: TGCGCCAGCAGCCCCGGCCTTCTAGACCGTGGCTACACCTTC
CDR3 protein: CASSPGLLDRGYTF

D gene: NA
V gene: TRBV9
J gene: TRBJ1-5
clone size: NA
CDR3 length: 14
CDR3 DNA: TGTGCCAGCAGCTTCGGACAGAGTTATCAGCCCCAGCATTTT
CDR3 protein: CASSFGQSYQPQHF

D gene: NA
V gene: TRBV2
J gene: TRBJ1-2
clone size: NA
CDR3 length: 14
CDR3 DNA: TGTGCCAGCAGTGAAGGCACAGCTAACTATGGCTACACCTTC
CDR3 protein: CASSEGTANYGYTF

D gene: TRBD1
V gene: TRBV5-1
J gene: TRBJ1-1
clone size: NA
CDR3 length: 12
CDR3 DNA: TGCGCCAGCAGCCTCGGACAGGCTGAAGCTTTCTTT
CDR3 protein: CASSLGQAEAFF

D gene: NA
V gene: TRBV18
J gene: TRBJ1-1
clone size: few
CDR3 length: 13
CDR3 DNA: TGTGCCAGCTCCCGGGAGGGTCGGACTGAAGCTTTCTTT
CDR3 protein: CASSREGRTEAFF

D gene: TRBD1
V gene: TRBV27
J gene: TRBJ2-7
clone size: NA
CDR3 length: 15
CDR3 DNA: TGTGCCAGTAGTTTATCGGGACAGGGGGTCTACGAGCAGTACTTC
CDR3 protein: CASSLSGQGVYEQYF

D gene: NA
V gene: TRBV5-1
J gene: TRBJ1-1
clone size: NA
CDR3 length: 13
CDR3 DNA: TGCGCCAGCAGCTTGCAGGGAGGCACTGAAGCTTTCTTT
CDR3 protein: CASSLQGGTEAFF

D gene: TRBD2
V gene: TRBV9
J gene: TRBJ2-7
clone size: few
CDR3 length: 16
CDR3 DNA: TGTGCCAGCAGCGCCCGGACTAGCGGGGGGAAGAAAGAGCAGTACTTC
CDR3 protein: CASSARTSGGKKEQYF

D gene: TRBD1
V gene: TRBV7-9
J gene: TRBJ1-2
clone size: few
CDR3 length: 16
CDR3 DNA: TGTGCCAGCAGCTTCTCCCTGGGACAGGGTAACTATGGCTACACCTTC
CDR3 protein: CASSFSLGQGNYGYTF

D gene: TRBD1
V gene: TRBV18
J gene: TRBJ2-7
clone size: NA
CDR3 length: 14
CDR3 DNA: TGTGCCAGCTCTTTGACAGGGGGCTCCTACGAGCAGTACTTC
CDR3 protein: CASSLTGGSYEQYF

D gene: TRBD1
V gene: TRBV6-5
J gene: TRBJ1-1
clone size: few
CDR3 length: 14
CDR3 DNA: TGTGCCAGCAGTGCGGACAGGGACGGGACTGAAGCTTTCTTT
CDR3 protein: CASSADRDGTEAFF

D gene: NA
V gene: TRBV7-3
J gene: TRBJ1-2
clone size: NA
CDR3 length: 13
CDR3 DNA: TGTGCCAGCAGTAGAACCAGGGAAGATGGCTACACCTTC
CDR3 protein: CASSRTREDGYTF

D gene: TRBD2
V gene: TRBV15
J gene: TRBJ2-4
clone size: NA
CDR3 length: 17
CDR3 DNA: TGTGCCACCAGCCCCCCTAGCCGGGGGGAAGCCAAAAACATTCAGTACTTC
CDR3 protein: CATSPPSRGEAKNIQYF

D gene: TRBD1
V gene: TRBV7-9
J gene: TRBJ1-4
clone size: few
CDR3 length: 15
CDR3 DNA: TGTGCCAGCAGCACCGGACAGGGCGAGTTGGAAAAACTGTTTTTT
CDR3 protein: CASSTGQGELEKLFF

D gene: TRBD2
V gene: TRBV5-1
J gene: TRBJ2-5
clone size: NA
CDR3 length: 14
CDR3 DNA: TGCGCCAGCAGCTGGGGGAGGGTCCAAGAGACCCAGTACTTC
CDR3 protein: CASSWGRVQETQYF

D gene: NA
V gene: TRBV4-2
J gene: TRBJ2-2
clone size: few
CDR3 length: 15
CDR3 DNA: TGTGCCAGCAGCCAAGATCGGTCGAACACCGGGGAGCTGTTTTTT
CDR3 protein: CASSQDRSNTGELFF

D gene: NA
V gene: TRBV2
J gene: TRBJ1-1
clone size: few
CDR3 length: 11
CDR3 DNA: TGTGCCAGCCAAATTTACACTGAAGCTTTCTTT
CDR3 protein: CASQIYTEAFF

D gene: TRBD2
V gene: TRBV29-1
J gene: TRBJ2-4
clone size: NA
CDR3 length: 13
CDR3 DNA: TGCAGCGGGGGAGCGGGGGGCGGAAACATTCAGTACTTC
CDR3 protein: CSGGAGGGNIQYF

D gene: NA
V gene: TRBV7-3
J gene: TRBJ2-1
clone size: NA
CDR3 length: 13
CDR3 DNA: TGTGCCAGCAGCTTCCCAGGTACACCCGAGCAGTTCTTC
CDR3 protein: CASSFPGTPEQFF

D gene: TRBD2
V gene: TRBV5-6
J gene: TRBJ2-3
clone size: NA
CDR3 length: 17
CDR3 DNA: TGTGCCAGCAGCATGGCAACGACTAGCGGCAACACAGATACGCAGTATTTT
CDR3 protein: CASSMATTSGNTDTQYF

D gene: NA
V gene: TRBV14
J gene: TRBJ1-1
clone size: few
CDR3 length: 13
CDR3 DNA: TGTGCCAGCAGCCAAGGCAGGAACACTGAAGCTTTCTTT
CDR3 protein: CASSQGRNTEAFF

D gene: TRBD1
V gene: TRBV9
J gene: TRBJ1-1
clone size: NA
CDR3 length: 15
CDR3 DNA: TGTGCCAGCAGCCGGGACAGGGGGCTGAACACTGAAGCTTTCTTT
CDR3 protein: CASSRDRGLNTEAFF

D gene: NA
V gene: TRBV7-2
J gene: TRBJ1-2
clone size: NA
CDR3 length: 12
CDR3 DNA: TGTGCCAGCAGCCAGGGAAACTATGGCTACACCTTC
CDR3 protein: CASSQGNYGYTF

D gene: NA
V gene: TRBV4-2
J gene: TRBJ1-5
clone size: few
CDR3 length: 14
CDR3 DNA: TGTGCCAGCAGCCAAGATGCCCCAGGGTCACCCCAGCATTTT
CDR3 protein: CASSQDAPGSPQHF

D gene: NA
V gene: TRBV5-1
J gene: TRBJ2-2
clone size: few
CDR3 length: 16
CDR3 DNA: TGCGCCAGCAGCCCGCCCCCGGGCCGGGGCACCGGGGAGCTGTTTTTT
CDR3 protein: CASSPPPGRGTGELFF

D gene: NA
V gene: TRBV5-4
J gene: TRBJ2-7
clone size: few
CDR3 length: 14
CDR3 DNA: TGTGCCAGCAGCGATGCCGGGGGTACCTACGAGCAGTACTTC
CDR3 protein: CASSDAGGTYEQYF

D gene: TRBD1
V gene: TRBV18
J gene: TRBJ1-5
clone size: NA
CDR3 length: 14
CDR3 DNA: TGTGCCAGCTCCACAGGGGGCTCCAATCAGCCCCAGCATTTT
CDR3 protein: CASSTGGSNQPQHF

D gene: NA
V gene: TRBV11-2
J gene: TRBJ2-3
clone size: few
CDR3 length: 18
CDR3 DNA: TGTGCCAGCAGCTTTTGGGGTTCGGGGGGCCAGGCCGGAGATACGCAGTATTTT
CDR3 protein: CASSFWGSGGQAGDTQYF

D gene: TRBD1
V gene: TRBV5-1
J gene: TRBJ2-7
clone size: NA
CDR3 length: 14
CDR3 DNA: TGCGCCAGCAGCTCCGGACAGGGACCCTACGAGCAGTACTTC
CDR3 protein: CASSSGQGPYEQYF

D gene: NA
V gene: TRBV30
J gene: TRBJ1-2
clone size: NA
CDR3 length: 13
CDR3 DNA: TGTGCCTGGAGTGTAAGGGGGAACTATGGCTACACCTTC
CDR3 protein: CAWSVRGNYGYTF

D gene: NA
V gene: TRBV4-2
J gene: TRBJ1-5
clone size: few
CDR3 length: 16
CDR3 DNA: TGTGCCAGCAGCCAATCCGGAGAACATAGCAATCAGCCCCAGCATTTT
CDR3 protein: CASSQSGEHSNQPQHF

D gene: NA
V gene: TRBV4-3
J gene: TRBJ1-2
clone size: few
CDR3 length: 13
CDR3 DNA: TGCGCCAGCAGCCTCAGAGGGCACTATGGCTACACCTTC
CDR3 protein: CASSLRGHYGYTF

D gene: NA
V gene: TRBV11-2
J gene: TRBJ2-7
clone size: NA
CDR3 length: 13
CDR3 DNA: TGTGCCAGCAGCCGCACAGGGTTCAACGAGCAGTACTTC
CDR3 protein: CASSRTGFNEQYF

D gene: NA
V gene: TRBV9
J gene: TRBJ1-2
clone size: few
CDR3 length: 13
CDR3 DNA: TGTGCCAGCAGCGACTCCTCGACAGGTGGCTACACCTTC
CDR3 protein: CASSDSSTGGYTF

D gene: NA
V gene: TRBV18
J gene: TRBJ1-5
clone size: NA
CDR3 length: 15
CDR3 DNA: TGTGCCAGCTCACCGGTCAGGAATAGCAATCAGCCCCAGCATTTT
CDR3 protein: CASSPVRNSNQPQHF

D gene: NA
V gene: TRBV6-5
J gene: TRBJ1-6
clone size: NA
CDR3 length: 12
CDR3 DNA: TGTGCCAGCAGTTACGCGAATTCACCCCTCCACTTT
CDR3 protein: CASSYANSPLHF

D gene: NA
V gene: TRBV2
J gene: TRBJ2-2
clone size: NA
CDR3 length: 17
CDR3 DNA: TGTGCCAGCAGTGAACAGGGCGCCCACCCTAACACCGGGGAGCTGTTTTTT
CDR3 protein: CASSEQGAHPNTGELFF

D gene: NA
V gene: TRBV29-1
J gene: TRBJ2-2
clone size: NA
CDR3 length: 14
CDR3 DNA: TGCAGCGTTTCGGTAGGAGGGCACACCGGGGAGCTGTTTTTT
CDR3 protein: CSVSVGGHTGELFF

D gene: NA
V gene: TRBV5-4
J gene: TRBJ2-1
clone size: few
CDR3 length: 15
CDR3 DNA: TGTGCCAGCAGCAGCCCAGGGTCCCCCTACAATGAGCAGTTCTTC
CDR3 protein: CASSSPGSPYNEQFF